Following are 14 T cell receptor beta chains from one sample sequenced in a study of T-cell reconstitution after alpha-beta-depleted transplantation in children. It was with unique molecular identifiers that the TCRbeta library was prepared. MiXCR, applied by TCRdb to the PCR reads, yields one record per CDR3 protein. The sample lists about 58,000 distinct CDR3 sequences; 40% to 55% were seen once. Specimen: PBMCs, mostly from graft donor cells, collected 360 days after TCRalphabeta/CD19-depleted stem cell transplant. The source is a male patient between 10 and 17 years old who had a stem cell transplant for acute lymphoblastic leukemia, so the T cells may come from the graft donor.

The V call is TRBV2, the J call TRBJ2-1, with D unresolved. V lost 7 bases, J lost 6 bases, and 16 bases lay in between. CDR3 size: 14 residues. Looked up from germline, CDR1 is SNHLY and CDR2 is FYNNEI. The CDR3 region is CASMAMGSINEQFF. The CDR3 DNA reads TGTGCCAGCATGGCGATGGGAAGTATCAATGAGCAGTTCTTC.

This CDR3 is CASSLTSGGQPQHF. The CDR3 DNA reads TGCGCCAGCAGCTTGACTTCCGGGGGTCAGCCCCAGCATTTT. This chain links TRBV5-1 with TRBJ1-5; a possible D gene is TRBD1 (5 bases). Deletions cut 1 base from V and 6 bases from J, with 11 bases between. The germline CDR1 and CDR2 sequences are SGHRS and YFSETQ. The CDR3 totals 14 residues.

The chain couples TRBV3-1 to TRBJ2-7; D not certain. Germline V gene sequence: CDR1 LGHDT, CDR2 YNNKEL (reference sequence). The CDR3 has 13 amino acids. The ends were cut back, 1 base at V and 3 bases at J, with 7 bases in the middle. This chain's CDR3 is CASSQVSVYEQYF. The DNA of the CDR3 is TGTGCCAGCAGCCAAGTCTCCGTCTACGAGCAGTACTTC.

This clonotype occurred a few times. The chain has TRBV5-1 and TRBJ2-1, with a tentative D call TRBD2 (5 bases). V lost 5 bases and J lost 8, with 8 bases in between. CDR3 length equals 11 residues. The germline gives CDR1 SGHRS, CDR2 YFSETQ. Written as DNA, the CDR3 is TGCGCCAGCAGGTGGGGAGATGAGCAGTTCTTC. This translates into CASRWGDEQFF.

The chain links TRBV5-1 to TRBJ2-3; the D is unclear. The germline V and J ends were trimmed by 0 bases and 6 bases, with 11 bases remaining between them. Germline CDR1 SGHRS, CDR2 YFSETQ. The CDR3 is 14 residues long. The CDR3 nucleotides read TGCGCCAGCAGCTTGGACAGACCGGGCGATACGCAGTATTTT. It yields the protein CASSLDRPGDTQYF.

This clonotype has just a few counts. CDR3 sequence: CASSLEPSGANVLTF. The CDR3 nucleotides read TGCGCCAGCAGCTTGGAGCCCTCTGGGGCCAACGTCCTGACTTTC. This chain links TRBV5-1 with TRBJ2-6; D is undetermined. Per germline, CDR1 SGHRS and CDR2 YFSETQ. The ends were cut back, 0 bases at V and 0 bases at J, with 4 bases in the middle. The CDR3 sequence is 15 residues long.

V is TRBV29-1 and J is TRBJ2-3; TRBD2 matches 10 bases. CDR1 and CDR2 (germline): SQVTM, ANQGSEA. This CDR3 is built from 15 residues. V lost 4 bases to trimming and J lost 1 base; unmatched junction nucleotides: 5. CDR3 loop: CSVVRLAGGTDTQYF. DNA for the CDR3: TGCAGCGTTGTGAGGCTAGCGGGGGGCACAGATACGCAGTATTTT.

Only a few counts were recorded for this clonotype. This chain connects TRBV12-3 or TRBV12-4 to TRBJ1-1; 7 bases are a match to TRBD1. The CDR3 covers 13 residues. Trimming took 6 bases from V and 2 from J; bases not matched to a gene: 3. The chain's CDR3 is CASRGQPNTEAFF. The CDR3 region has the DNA TGTGCCAGCAGGGGACAGCCAAACACTGAAGCTTTCTTT.

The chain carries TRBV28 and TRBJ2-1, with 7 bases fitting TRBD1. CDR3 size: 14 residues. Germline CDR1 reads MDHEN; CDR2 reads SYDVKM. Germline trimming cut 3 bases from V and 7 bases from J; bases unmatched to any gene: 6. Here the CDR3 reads CASSFRGLSNEQFF. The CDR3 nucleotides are TGTGCCAGCAGTTTTAGGGGGCTATCAAATGAGCAGTTCTTC.

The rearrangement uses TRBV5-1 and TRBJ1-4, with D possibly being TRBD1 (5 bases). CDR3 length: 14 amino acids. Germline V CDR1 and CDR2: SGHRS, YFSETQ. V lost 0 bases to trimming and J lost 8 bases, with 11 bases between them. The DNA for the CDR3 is TGCGCCAGCAGCTTGGGAGGGGCCGACGAAAAACTGTTTTTT. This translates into CASSLGGADEKLFF. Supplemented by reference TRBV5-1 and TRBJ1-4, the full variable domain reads KAGVTQTPRYLIKTRGQQVTLSCSPISGHRSVSWYQQTPGQGLQFLFEYFSETQRNKGNFPGRFSGRQFSNSRSEMNVSTLELGDSALYLCASSLGGADEKLFFGSGTQLSVL.

The CDR3 bases are TGTGCCAGCAGTGGGGGACTTTCGAGCTACGAGCAGTACTTC. Translation: CASSGGLSSYEQYF. The chain links TRBV2 to TRBJ2-7, with D possibly being TRBD2 (6 bases). CDR1 is SNHLY, CDR2 FYNNEI, per germline. This CDR3 has 14 amino acids. Trimming took off 4 bases at V and 3 bases at J, with 13 bases between the two ends.

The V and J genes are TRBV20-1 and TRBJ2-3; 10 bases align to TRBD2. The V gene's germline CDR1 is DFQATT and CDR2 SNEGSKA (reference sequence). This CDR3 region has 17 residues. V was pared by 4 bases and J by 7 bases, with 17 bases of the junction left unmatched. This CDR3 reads CSATGWLAGDRRNTQYF. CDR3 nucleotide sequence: TGCAGTGCTACGGGGTGGCTAGCGGGAGACAGGCGTAATACGCAGTATTTT.

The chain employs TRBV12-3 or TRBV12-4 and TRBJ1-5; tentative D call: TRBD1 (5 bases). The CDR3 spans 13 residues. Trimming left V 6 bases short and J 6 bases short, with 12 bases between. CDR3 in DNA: TGTGCCAGCAGCTTAAGGGGATCTCAGCCCCAGCATTTT. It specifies CASSLRGSQPQHF.

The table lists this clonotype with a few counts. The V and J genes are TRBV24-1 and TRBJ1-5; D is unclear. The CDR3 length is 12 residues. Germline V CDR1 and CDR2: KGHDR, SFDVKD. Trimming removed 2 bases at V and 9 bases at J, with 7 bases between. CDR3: CATSDSAGPQHF. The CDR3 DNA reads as TGTGCCACCAGTGATTCGGCTGGGCCCCAGCATTTT.